The 6 T cell receptor beta chains below all came from one sample that was sequenced in a study of blood T cell repertoires in COVID-19. TCRdb's copy holds only in-frame clones and misses some; the assay was immunoSEQ multiplex PCR. The data contain some 120,000 clones, approximately 80% of them singletons. Sequencing input: peripheral blood. These receptors originate from a woman between 55 and 75 years old with acute or convalescent COVID-19.

Worth noting for this clone: The same CDR3 arises from other DNA sequences in this sample as well. The chain recombines TRBV5-4 with TRBJ1-1, with a possible D match to TRBD1 (5 bases). The CDR3 spans 14 residues. Germline CDR1 is SGHNT and CDR2 is YYREEE (reference sequence). V lost 1 base and J lost 1, with 8 bases in between. The CDR3 loop is CASSLWGGNTEAFF. CDR3 nucleotides: TGTGCCAGCAGCTTGTGGGGGGGGAACACTGAAGCTTTCTTT.

The chain links TRBV4-1 to TRBJ2-7; 7 nucleotides align to TRBD1. Germline loops: CDR1 MGHRA, CDR2 YSYEKL. The CDR3 runs to 15 residues. V shed 1 base, J shed 2 bases, and the junction held 5 bases outside the gene matches. The CDR3 loop is CASSQGTGSAYEQYV. CDR3 DNA sequence: TGCGCCAGCAGCCAAGGGACAGGTTCTGCCTACGAGCAGTACGTC.

This clone has a handful of counts. The CDR3 nucleotides read TGTGCCAGCAGCTCCGACAGACCCCCTAACTATGGCTACACCTTC. It specifies CASSSDRPPNYGYTF. The gene calls are TRBV7-9 and TRBJ1-2; perhaps TRBD1 as D (5 bases). V was trimmed by 4 bases and J by 0 bases, leaving 12 bases between them. The CDR3 is 15 residues long. Germline V CDR1 and CDR2: SEHNR, FQNEAQ (reference sequence).

The chain recombines TRBV9 with TRBJ1-6; the D is unclear. This CDR3 has 14 residues. Germline V gene lookup returns CDR1 SGDLS and CDR2 YYNGEE. Trimming cost V 0 bases and J 8 bases, with 9 bases left between them. The CDR3 nucleotides read TGTGCCAGCAGCGTAGGGGCCGCCGATTCACCCCTCCACTTT. This codes for CASSVGAADSPLHF.

This clone was seen more than once but under ten times. The chain couples TRBV10-3 to TRBJ1-2; D is possibly TRBD1 (5 bases). Germline V gene sequence: CDR1 ENHRY, CDR2 SYGVKD. V was trimmed by 0 bases and J by 8 bases, leaving 16 bases between them. The CDR3 is 15 residues long. In nucleotides, the CDR3 is TGTGCCATCAGTGAGTCAACTGGTGCAGGGCTAGGCTACACCTTC. Amino acid sequence: CAISESTGAGLGYTF.

J is TRBJ1-4 and V is TRBV19; TRBD1 agrees at 8 bases. The germline V gene encodes CDR1 LNHDA and CDR2 SQIVND (reference sequence). The CDR3 has 14 residues. J lost 11 bases, V lost 1 base, and 6 bases had no gene match. As DNA, the CDR3 is TGTGCCAGTAGTATAGGTGGACAGGGTTTGAAACTGTTTTTT. This encodes CASSIGGQGLKLFF.